In its sample, the clone carrying this T cell receptor (beta chain) was seen once. This sample is part of a study of T cell clones after liver transplantation. Generated by immunoSEQ multiplex PCR, the TCRdb table keeps only in-frame clones and is missing some. The sample carries 77,000 or so clones, about four fifths recorded once. The CDR3 spans 14 residues. Germline lookup yields CDR1 SEHNR and CDR2 FQNEAQ (reference sequence). The trim removed 1 base at V and 7 bases at J, leaving 6 bases unmatched. V usage is TRBV7-9 and J usage is TRBJ1-2; 7 bases map to TRBD1. Source: CD4+ T cells from blood, taken 12 months after liver transplant. The origin of this receptor is a human patient who received a liver transplant. Part of the T cells may come from the graft donor. In DNA form, the CDR3 reads TGTGCCAGCAGCTTAGAGGGGGCGCTTGGTGGCTACACCTTC. It translates to CASSLEGALGGYTF.